This T cell receptor (beta chain) was sequenced for a study of Ad26.COV2.S vaccination and SARS-CoV-2 variants. At the level of the study: A participant enrolled in the COV1001 Ad26.COV2.S trial arm provided the sample.

Treatment meaning: about 20 received Ad26.COV2.S at low or high dose, single or two shots; roughly 5 received placebo; per-sample allocation not given. Day 63 after the first vaccine or placebo injection was the time point for sampling. Profiling relied on immunoSEQ multiplex PCR, and the TCRdb table lists in-frame clones only, not all of them. This table has a few hundred thousand clones, under 90% appearing once. Per the germline V gene, CDR1 is SGHKS and CDR2 is YYEKEE (reference sequence). This CDR3 is built from 15 residues. Trimming pared 1 base from V and 6 bases from J, leaving 16 bases between. Findings of the study overall: Possibly, TCR breadth and depth analyses underestimated total T cell responses. There was reportedly substantial breadth in spike-specific CD8+ and CD4+ T cell responses after vaccination.

Notes on this clone: Its specificity is not known.

This sequence originates from a person between 18 and 59 years old who received the Ad26.COV2.S COVID-19 vaccine or a placebo. This chain links TRBV5-5 with TRBJ1-2; D is possibly TRBD1 (6 bases). Here the sequenced sample was peripheral blood, taken in a trial of Ad26.COV2.S vaccine versus placebo. This CDR3 reads CASSLLGGLGDGYTF. In DNA form, the CDR3 reads TGTGCCAGCAGCTTGCTCGGGGGGCTCGGGGATGGCTACACCTTC.